The 21 T cell receptor beta chains below were found in one sample sequenced in a study of shared clonotypes between healthy human individuals. TCRdb's table, derived via immunoSEQ multiplex PCR, lists solely in-frame clones and lacks some. The repertoire holds some 2,100,000 clones, with about 94% as singletons. Sequenced: naive CD4+ T cells sorted from blood. Subset reported: CD45RA+ positively selected. These receptors were obtained from a man aged 18 to 29 in good health.

This clone appeared a single time. CDR3 region: CASSTDVAYEQYF. The CDR3 DNA reads TGTGCCAGCAGTACGGACGTAGCCTACGAGCAGTACTTC. This chain connects TRBV2 to TRBJ2-7; D remains ambiguous. Per germline, CDR1 SNHLY and CDR2 FYNNEI. There are 13 residues in the CDR3. Trimming cost V 5 bases and J 2 bases, with 10 bases left between them.

V is TRBV19 and J is TRBJ1-5, with unresolved D. V shed 9 bases and J shed 5 bases, with 5 bases lying between them. Germline V gene sequence: CDR1 LNHDA, CDR2 SQIVND (reference sequence). The CDR3 loop spans 10 amino acids. CDR3 protein: CASLDQPQHF. CDR3 nucleotides: TGTGCCAGCCTCGATCAGCCCCAGCATTTT.

The chain recombines TRBV5-1 with TRBJ2-2; a possible D gene is TRBD1 (6 bases). This CDR3 comprises 16 residues. V was clipped by 0 bases and J by 2 bases, with 11 bases between them. Germline CDR1 reads SGHRS; CDR2 reads YFSETQ. CDR3 in amino acids: CASSLATGFNTGELFF. The CDR3 bases are TGCGCCAGCAGCTTGGCGACAGGCTTCAACACCGGGGAGCTGTTTTTT.

V gene TRBV5-1 combines with J gene TRBJ2-7; 9 positions match TRBD1. Germline V gene data show CDR1 as SGHRS and CDR2 as YFSETQ. CDR3 length: 14 amino acids. J gave up 9 bases and V 5 bases, and 12 bases lay outside the gene matches. The CDR3 loop reads CASSSPGQGSVQYF. In DNA form, the CDR3 reads TGCGCCAGCAGTTCACCGGGACAGGGTTCGGTGCAGTACTTC. Variable domain in full (rest from reference TRBV5-1 and TRBJ2-7): KAGVTQTPRYLIKTRGQQVTLSCSPISGHRSVSWYQQTPGQGLQFLFEYFSETQRNKGNFPGRFSGRQFSNSRSEMNVSTLELGDSALYLCASSSPGQGSVQYFGPGTRLTVT.

This clone was recorded once. The chain carries TRBV5-1 and TRBJ2-2; TRBD2 aligns across 15 bases. J gave up 7 bases and V 1 base, and 5 bases lay outside the gene matches. This CDR3 is built from 17 residues. Germline V gene data show CDR1 as SGHRS and CDR2 as YFSETQ. CDR3 nucleotide sequence: TGCGCCAGCAGCTTGCGGACTAGCGGGAGGGACGGCGGGGAGCTGTTTTTT. It is translated as CASSLRTSGRDGGELFF.

The chain links TRBV5-4 to TRBJ2-7, with TRBD1 matching over 10 bases. J was trimmed by 5 bases and V by 4 bases; bases with no gene match: 6. CDR1 and CDR2 from the germline V gene are SGHNT and YYREEE (reference sequence). The CDR3 length is 14 residues. DNA for the CDR3: TGTGCCAGCAGCAACGGACAGGGGGGGAACGAGCAGTACTTC. It yields the protein CASSNGQGGNEQYF.

The CDR3 protein is CAWTRTGLGSYNSPLHF. CDR3 coding DNA: TGTGCCTGGACCCGAACAGGGTTGGGCTCCTATAATTCACCCCTCCACTTT. V usage is TRBV30 and J usage is TRBJ1-6, with D perhaps TRBD1 (6 bases). The CDR3 runs 17 residues. V was cut by 4 bases and J by 0 bases, with 16 bases left in between. Germline V CDR1 and CDR2: GTSNPN, SVGIG (reference sequence).

The V call is TRBV10-3, the J call TRBJ1-2, with 7 bases that match TRBD1. V dropped 6 bases and J dropped 5; count of bases not matched to a gene: 6. Germline CDR1 is ENHRY and CDR2 is SYGVKD. The CDR3 length is 13 residues. The CDR3 DNA is TGTGCCATCAGCCCGGACAGGTTATATGGCTACACCTTC. The encoded protein is CAISPDRLYGYTF.

The chain links TRBV5-1 to TRBJ1-3; 7 nucleotides line up with TRBD1. V lost 0 bases and J lost 0; bases outside the gene matches: 12. This CDR3 is built from 19 residues. Germline CDR1 reads SGHRS; CDR2 reads YFSETQ. The chain's CDR3 is CASSLERVGGLNSGNTIYF. CDR3 nucleotide sequence: TGCGCCAGCAGCTTGGAGAGGGTAGGGGGCCTAAACTCTGGAAACACCATATATTTT.

The chain couples TRBV7-2 to TRBJ2-2; TRBD2 matches at 7 bases. From germline, CDR1 is SGHTA and CDR2 FQGNSA. Trimming removed 1 base from V and 7 bases from J; junction bases left unmatched: 12. CDR3 size: 17 residues. CDR3 loop: CASSLEGTNTGLGELFF. Written as DNA, the CDR3 is TGTGCCAGCAGCTTAGAAGGGACTAATACGGGACTCGGGGAGCTGTTTTTT.

The genes are TRBV27 and TRBJ1-2, with D hard to call. The CDR3 is 13 amino acids. Germline CDR1 and CDR2: MNHEY and SMNVEV (reference sequence). The ends were cut back, 6 bases at V and 4 bases at J, with 12 bases in the middle. The CDR3 reads CASSPQGLYGYTF. Here the CDR3 DNA reads TGTGCCAGCAGCCCCCAAGGCCTCTATGGCTACACCTTC.

In its sample, this clone was seen once. The V and J genes are TRBV19 and TRBJ2-3; 13 bases match TRBD2. Germline lookup yields CDR1 LNHDA and CDR2 SQIVND (reference sequence). Unmatched junction bases numbered 10, after V lost 5 bases and J lost 2 bases. The CDR3 sequence is 18 residues long. In DNA, the CDR3 is TGTGCCAGTAGTTCCCCAGGACTAGCGGGAGCGTACACAGATACGCAGTATTTT. Translated: CASSSPGLAGAYTDTQYF. Together with reference TRBV19 and TRBJ2-3, the CDR3 gives the full variable domain: DGGITQSPKYLFRKEGQNVTLSCEQNLNHDAMYWYRQDPGQGLRLIYYSQIVNDFQKGDIAEGYSVSREKKESFPLTVTSAQKNPTAFYLCASSSPGLAGAYTDTQYFGPGTRLTVL.

This chain connects TRBV18 to TRBJ1-2, with 7 bases that match TRBD1. This CDR3 is built from 13 residues. Germline V lookup: CDR1 KGHSH, CDR2 LQKENI. Losses at the gene ends were 2 bases for V and 5 bases for J; bases not matched to a gene: 2. CDR3 nucleotide sequence: TGTGCCAGCTCACCAGGGGACAGATATGGCTACACCTTC. It is translated as CASSPGDRYGYTF. Variable domain in full (rest from reference TRBV18 and TRBJ1-2): NAGVMQNPRHLVRRRGQEARLRCSPMKGHSHVYWYRQLPEEGLKFMVYLQKENIIDESGMPKERFSAEFPKEGPSILRIQQVVRGDSAAYFCASSPGDRYGYTFGSGTRLTVV.

A remark on this clone: Other DNA sequences in this specimen translate into the identical CDR3. The chain employs TRBV7-2 and TRBJ1-3; D might be TRBD1 (6 bases). V was clipped by 1 base and J by 4 bases, with 8 bases between them. Germline lookup yields CDR1 SGHTA and CDR2 FQGNSA. There are 14 residues in the CDR3. CDR3 loop: CASSLGGGGNTIYF. In DNA form, the CDR3 reads TGTGCCAGCAGCTTAGGAGGGGGAGGAAACACCATATATTTT.

V is TRBV5-6 and J is TRBJ2-4; 11 bases fit TRBD1. The CDR3 has 16 residues. The V gene end was trimmed by 4 bases and the J gene end by 6 bases; junction bases not matched to a gene: 9. The germline gives CDR1 SGHDT, CDR2 YYEEEE. CDR3 bases: TGTGCCAGCAGCGAAGGGACAGGGGGTAAAGTAAACATTCAGTACTTC. Translation: CASSEGTGGKVNIQYF.

About this clone: This could be a read error, since a much larger clone is one nucleotide away. The chain joins TRBV12-5 to TRBJ2-2; 9 bases line up with TRBD1. The CDR3 has 15 residues. With 1 base clipped from V and 6 bases from J, the junction kept 3 bases outside the gene matches. From germline, CDR1 is LGHNT and CDR2 FRNRAP. CDR3 residues: CASGLGQGDSGELFF. The CDR3 DNA reads as TGTGCTAGTGGTTTGGGACAGGGGGACTCCGGGGAGCTGTTTTTT.

The rearrangement links TRBV11-2 to TRBJ1-1, with D perhaps matching TRBD1 (5 bases). Germline V gene sequence: CDR1 SGHAT, CDR2 FQNNGV. V dropped 2 bases and J dropped 7 bases, with 14 bases sitting between them. This CDR3 has 14 residues. The CDR3 DNA sequence: TGTGCCAGCAGCTTACAGGGTGTTGGTAGTGAAGCTTTCTTT. This encodes CASSLQGVGSEAFF.

The CDR3 DNA follows: TGTGCCAGCAGCTCGCTGGGGACTGCAACTAATGAAAAACTGTTTTTT. Translated, it gives CASSSLGTATNEKLFF. The V gene is TRBV5-6, the J gene TRBJ1-4; a weak D match, TRBD1 (5 bases). Germline assignment: CDR1 SGHDT and CDR2 YYEEEE. The CDR3 is 16 amino acids. With 3 bases removed from V and 0 bases from J, the gap between germline ends came to 12 bases.

This chain joins TRBV10-3 and TRBJ2-7; 7 positions match TRBD1. CDR1 and CDR2 from the germline V gene are ENHRY and SYGVKD. This CDR3 spans 13 amino acids. The J segment lost 3 bases and the V segment lost 6 bases, leaving 5 bases of the junction unmatched. The CDR3 sequence is CAIRGTDNYEQYF. In DNA, the CDR3 is TGTGCCATCAGAGGGACAGATAACTACGAGCAGTACTTC.

This chain connects TRBV2 to TRBJ2-7; D possibly corresponds to TRBD2 (6 bases). The V end was cut by 7 bases, the J end by 2 bases, with 15 bases between. CDR3 length equals 14 residues. Germline V CDR1 and CDR2: SNHLY, FYNNEI. In DNA form, the CDR3 reads TGTGCCAGCAAGGTAGCGGTAGCGACCTACGAGCAGTACTTC. Its protein product is CASKVAVATYEQYF. Full variable domain (rest looked up from reference TRBV2 and TRBJ2-7): EPEVTQTPSHQVTQMGQEVILRCVPISNHLYFYWYRQILGQKVEFLVSFYNNEISEKSEIFDDQFSVERPDGSNFTLKIRSTKLEDSAMYFCASKVAVATYEQYFGPGTRLTVT.

This clone appeared a single time. The chain couples TRBV12-2 to TRBJ2-3; TRBD2, the table's D call, lacks a check against the DNA. TRBV12-2 is a recognized pseudogene. This CDR3 comprises 16 residues. In DNA form, the CDR3 reads TGTGCAAGTCGTTTCCCCGAGGAGCGGTTCACAGATACGCAGTATTTT. This encodes CASRFPEERFTDTQYF.